A single sample gave rise to the 6 T cell receptor beta chains below, sequenced in a study of blood T cell repertoires in COVID-19. The assay was immunoSEQ multiplex PCR, and TCRdb's table has in-frame clones only and misses some. This sample yields approximately 170,000 clones, of which around four fifths are seen a single time; nearly 4.5% belongs to the top ten. Material for sequencing was PBMCs or T cells enriched from blood (not recorded which). These TCRs come from a woman aged 45-65 years who had recovered from COVID-19.

This rearrangement joins TRBV12-3 or TRBV12-4 to TRBJ1-4, with D possibly TRBD1 on 5 matching bases. V gave up 5 bases and J gave up 1 base, with 5 bases separating them. The CDR3 length is 13 residues. The CDR3 loop reads CASSGQTNEKLFF. CDR3 coding DNA: TGTGCCAGCAGTGGACAAACTAATGAAAAACTGTTTTTT.

The chain carries TRBV28 and TRBJ2-3; TRBD2 matches at 13 bases. The length of the CDR3 is 16 residues. CDR1 is MDHEN, CDR2 SYDVKM, per germline. With 3 bases clipped from V and 6 bases from J, the junction kept 6 bases outside the gene matches. The CDR3 loop is CASSFPGTSGTDTQYF. CDR3 sequence (DNA): TGTGCCAGCAGTTTCCCCGGGACTAGCGGGACCGATACGCAGTATTTT.

This rearrangement joins TRBV10-1 to TRBJ2-1, with D possibly being TRBD1 (5 bases). CDR3 size: 14 residues. The germline gives CDR1 WNHNN, CDR2 SYGVQD (reference sequence). Trimming took 6 bases from V and 4 from J, leaving 13 bases between them. The CDR3 reads CASRPRTPYNEQFF. The CDR3 region has the DNA TGCGCCAGCAGACCCCGGACACCTTACAATGAGCAGTTCTTC.

The chain joins TRBV9 to TRBJ1-2; 8 bases map to TRBD1. The CDR3 runs 16 residues. In germline, CDR1 is SGDLS, CDR2 YYNGEE. J lost 6 bases, V lost 0 bases, and 10 bases had no gene match. The CDR3 sequence: CASSVGGGQGGDGYTF. The CDR3, as DNA: TGTGCCAGCAGCGTAGGGGGCGGACAGGGCGGGGATGGCTACACCTTC.

The chain carries TRBV3-1 (or the pseudogene TRBV3-2) and TRBJ1-5; TRBD1 matches at 7 bases. Losses at the gene ends were 1 base for V and 7 bases for J; bases not matched to a gene: 7. This CDR3 spans 15 amino acids. Germline CDR1 is LGHDT and CDR2 is YNNKEL (reference sequence). This CDR3 is CASSQGYRGGQPQHF. CDR3 in DNA: TGTGCCAGCAGCCAAGGTTACAGGGGCGGACAGCCCCAGCATTTT.

V usage is TRBV6-6 and J usage is TRBJ2-3, with 8 bases that match TRBD2. V was clipped by 6 bases and J by 1 base; unmatched bases: 9. CDR1 and CDR2 (germline): MNHNY, SVGAGI (reference sequence). The CDR3 is 16 amino acids. The CDR3 region is CASRTTSGGGTDTQYF. The CDR3 DNA reads TGTGCCAGCAGGACCACTAGCGGAGGGGGCACAGATACGCAGTATTTT.